What follows are 16 T cell receptor beta chains derived from one specimen sequenced in a study of cytomegalovirus exposure and HLA in healthy donors. The PCR used 60 Vbeta and 13 Jbeta primers. Profiling relied on immunoSEQ multiplex PCR, and the TCRdb table lists in-frame clones only, not all of them. The sample holds approximately 100,000 clones, 71% seen once. The sequenced sample was PBMCs. Receptors were obtained from a female donor in good health and CMV-seronegative.

In this sample, this clone turned up a few times. The chain joins TRBV21-1 to TRBJ2-5; the table names TRBD2, a call not compared with the DNA. TRBV21-1 is tagged as a pseudogene. This CDR3 is 16 amino acids long. CDR3 nucleotides: TGTGCCAGCAGCAAAACTAGCGGTAAAGGGGGGGAGACCCAGTACTTC. It specifies CASSKTSGKGGETQYF.

A few counts support this clone. The V call is TRBV5-1, the J call TRBJ2-1; 8 bases match TRBD2. The germline V gene has CDR1 SGHRS and CDR2 YFSETQ. This CDR3 spans 17 amino acids. After removal of 4 bases from V and 0 bases from J, the junction contained 9 bases not matched to a gene. The CDR3 loop is CASSPQASGSSYNEQFF. Here the CDR3 DNA reads TGCGCCAGCAGCCCGCAAGCCAGCGGGAGCTCCTACAATGAGCAGTTCTTC.

This clone appeared a few times. The V call is TRBV13, the J call TRBJ2-7; TRBD2 matches at 9 bases. V shed 0 bases, J shed 2 bases, and the junction held 5 bases outside the gene matches. CDR3 length: 16 amino acids. From germline, CDR1 is PRHDT and CDR2 FYEKMQ (reference sequence). The CDR3 here is CASSLGGLAGTYEQYF. DNA for the CDR3: TGTGCCAGCAGCTTAGGAGGGCTAGCGGGAACCTACGAGCAGTACTTC.

This clone has just a few counts. The chain uses TRBV6-1 and TRBJ1-3; tentative D call: TRBD1 (6 bases). Germline lookup yields CDR1 MNHNS and CDR2 SASEGT. CDR3 length equals 16 residues. Trimming removed 1 base from V and 3 bases from J, with 13 bases in between. The CDR3 bases are TGTGCCAGCAGTGAAGGAACAGGGTATCGTGGAAACACCATATATTTT. It is translated as CASSEGTGYRGNTIYF.

This clone occurred a few times. The gene calls are TRBV11-2 and TRBJ1-5; a weak D match, TRBD1 (6 bases). Looked up from germline, CDR1 is SGHAT and CDR2 is FQNNGV. The V and J ends lost 1 base and 3 bases respectively, with 10 bases between them. The CDR3 sequence is 15 residues long. The CDR3 loop reads CASSLAAGDNQPQHF. The DNA for the CDR3 is TGTGCCAGCAGCTTAGCGGCAGGGGACAATCAGCCCCAGCATTTT. Based on the CDR3 plus reference TRBV11-2 and TRBJ1-5, the full variable domain is EAGVAQSPRYKIIEKRQSVAFWCNPISGHATLYWYQQILGQGPKLLIQFQNNGVVDDSQLPKDRFSAERLKGVDSTLKIQPAKLEDSAVYLCASSLAAGDNQPQHFGDGTRLSIL.

The rearrangement joins TRBV2 to TRBJ2-7; the D gene is possibly TRBD2 (5 bases). Germline CDR1 reads SNHLY; CDR2 reads FYNNEI. The CDR3 has 13 amino acids. The ends were cut back, 4 bases at V and 6 bases at J, with 13 bases in the middle. The CDR3 DNA sequence: TGTGCCAGCAGTGTAATTCCCCGGGGCGAGCAGTACTTC. This codes for CASSVIPRGEQYF. Filled out from reference TRBV2 and TRBJ2-7, the complete variable domain reads EPEVTQTPSHQVTQMGQEVILRCVPISNHLYFYWYRQILGQKVEFLVSFYNNEISEKSEIFDDQFSVERPDGSNFTLKIRSTKLEDSAMYFCASSVIPRGEQYFGPGTRLTVT.

The chain recombines TRBV7-3 with TRBJ2-3; TRBD1 matches at 8 bases. Trimming at V came to 2 bases and at J to 2 bases, leaving 3 bases not matched to a gene. The germline V gene has CDR1 SGHTA and CDR2 FQGTGA. This CDR3 has 15 residues. CDR3 in amino acids: CASSLATGVTDTQYF. DNA of the CDR3: TGTGCCAGCAGCTTAGCGACAGGGGTCACAGATACGCAGTATTTT.

The chain recombines TRBV6-1 with TRBJ1-3; TRBD1 agrees at 12 bases. The CDR3 has 17 amino acids. Germline assignment: CDR1 MNHNS and CDR2 SASEGT. The junction had 8 bases not matched to a gene; V was cut back by 2 bases and J by 6 bases. The CDR3 DNA reads as TGTGCCAGCAGTGAACCGGGACAGGGGGCTAGGGAAAACACCATATATTTT. It specifies CASSEPGQGARENTIYF.

The chain has TRBV7-9 and TRBJ1-2; D gene ambiguous. CDR3 length: 16 residues. Per germline, CDR1 SEHNR and CDR2 FQNEAQ (reference sequence). The V end lost 5 bases, the J end lost 0 bases, and 16 bases lay between the germline ends. CDR3 amino acids: CASSPGIRLPNYGYTF. As DNA, the CDR3 is TGTGCCAGCAGCCCAGGCATCCGGCTACCTAACTATGGCTACACCTTC.

V gene TRBV2 combines with J gene TRBJ2-7, with 13 nucleotides matching TRBD2. From germline, CDR1 is SNHLY and CDR2 FYNNEI. The CDR3 contains 15 residues. The J segment lost 5 bases and the V segment lost 6 bases, leaving 7 bases of the junction unmatched. The CDR3 reads CASRPIGLAGDEQYF. CDR3 nucleotide sequence: TGTGCCAGCAGACCCATCGGACTAGCGGGAGACGAGCAGTACTTC. Full variable domain (missing parts from reference TRBV2 and TRBJ2-7): EPEVTQTPSHQVTQMGQEVILRCVPISNHLYFYWYRQILGQKVEFLVSFYNNEISEKSEIFDDQFSVERPDGSNFTLKIRSTKLEDSAMYFCASRPIGLAGDEQYFGPGTRLTVT.

The V and J genes are TRBV19 and TRBJ1-5, with 7 bases that match TRBD1. V lost 5 bases, J lost 3 bases, and 4 bases stayed unmatched. Germline V lookup: CDR1 LNHDA, CDR2 SQIVND (reference sequence). CDR3 length equals 14 residues. In nucleotides, the CDR3 is TGTGCCAGTAGTGGCAGGGGGATCAATCAGCCCCAGCATTTT. This sequence encodes CASSGRGINQPQHF.

The CDR3 nucleotides are TGTGCCAGCTCAGGGCAGGCCTTTGGGGCCAACGTCCTGACTTTC. Its translation is CASSGQAFGANVLTF. The chain combines TRBV19 with TRBJ2-6; a possible D gene is TRBD1 (5 bases). The CDR3 loop spans 15 amino acids. Trimming pared 9 bases from V and 3 bases from J, leaving 15 bases between. Germline V gene lookup returns CDR1 LNHDA and CDR2 SQIVND (reference sequence).

This clone was detected a few times. The CDR3 here is CASSPPLEYESRQYF. In DNA form, the CDR3 reads TGTGCCAGCAGTCCGCCTTTAGAATACGAGTCGAGGCAGTACTTC. The chain links TRBV2 to TRBJ2-7, with D hard to call. Trimming left V 5 bases short and J 9 bases short, with 23 bases between. Germline loops: CDR1 SNHLY, CDR2 FYNNEI. The CDR3 contains 15 residues.

This clone appeared once. This chain connects TRBV2 to TRBJ2-4, with TRBD1 matching 9 bases. Germline values: CDR1 SNHLY, CDR2 FYNNEI. This CDR3 comprises 15 residues. Germline trimming cut 6 bases from V and 3 bases from J; bases unmatched to any gene: 6. The CDR3 bases are TGTGCCAGCAGAGTACAGGGGGCAGGCAAAAACATTCAGTACTTC. This codes for CASRVQGAGKNIQYF.

The rearrangement uses TRBV7-8 and TRBJ1-5; TRBD1 matches 8 bases. The junction had 7 bases not matched to a gene; V was cut back by 2 bases and J by 1 base. CDR1 is SGHVS and CDR2 is FQNEAQ in the germline V gene. CDR3 length: 17 residues. CDR3 nucleotide sequence: TGTGCCAGCAGCTTACGTTCCGGGACAGGAAGCAATCAGCCCCAGCATTTT. Amino acids: CASSLRSGTGSNQPQHF. The variable domain in full, with the rest retrieved from reference TRBV7-8 and TRBJ1-5, is GAGVSQSPRYKVAKRGQDVALRCDPISGHVSLFWYQQALGQGPEFLTYFQNEAQLDKSGLPSDRFFAERPEGSVSTLKIQRTQQEDSAVYLCASSLRSGTGSNQPQHFGDGTRLSIL.

The chain joins TRBV7-6 to TRBJ1-5; the match to TRBD1 covers 8 bases. V gave up 6 bases and J gave up 7 bases; unmatched junction bases: 8. CDR1 SGHVS and CDR2 FNYEAQ come from the germline V gene. The CDR3 runs 14 residues. CDR3 amino acids: CASSPDRGDQPQHF. The CDR3 coding sequence is TGTGCCAGCAGTCCTGACAGGGGTGACCAGCCCCAGCATTTT.